These 17 T cell receptor beta chains originate from one sample sequenced in a study of cytomegalovirus exposure and HLA in healthy donors. PCR primers comprised 60 Vbeta and 13 Jbeta primers. Measured with immunoSEQ multiplex PCR; TCRdb has only the in-frame clones, and not every one. The profile shows approximately 190,000 clones, approximately 78% of them singletons. The sequencing input was PBMCs. These receptors all come from a woman younger than 30 in good health and CMV-seronegative.

The chain couples TRBV5-4 to TRBJ2-1; tentatively, D is TRBD1 (7 bases). The V end was cut by 4 bases, the J end by 0 bases, with 14 bases between. Germline-derived CDR1 and CDR2 are SGHNT and YYREEE (reference sequence). The CDR3 totals 16 residues. The CDR3 reads CASSLGGGASYNEQFF. In nucleotides, the CDR3 is TGTGCCAGCAGCCTCGGAGGGGGCGCCTCCTACAATGAGCAGTTCTTC.

The genes are TRBV30 and TRBJ2-5; TRBD1 matches 8 bases. The closer fit of TRBJ2-7 to the DNA end suggests the J call may be wrong. Germline-derived CDR1 and CDR2 are GTSNPN and SVGIG (reference sequence). CDR3 length: 13 residues. The CDR3 loop is CAWSWTGPYEQYF. The CDR3 nucleotides read TGTGCCTGGAGCTGGACAGGGCCCTACGAGCAGTACTTC.

The chain uses TRBV29-1 and TRBJ1-1; D ambiguous. CDR3 size: 14 residues. Germline-derived CDR1 and CDR2 are SQVTM and ANQGSEA. The V gene lost 1 base and the J gene lost 2 bases, with 11 bases spanning the gap. The CDR3 loop is CSVEVAGLNTEAFF. The CDR3 DNA is TGCAGCGTTGAAGTGGCAGGATTAAACACTGAAGCTTTCTTT.

This clone was found a few times. The chain links TRBV2 to TRBJ2-7; TRBD1 matches at 11 bases. Germline CDR1 is SNHLY and CDR2 is FYNNEI. The CDR3 covers 13 residues. Trimming took 8 bases from V and 1 from J; bases not matched to a gene: 1. DNA of the CDR3: TGTGCCAGCCGGGACAGGGGGTCCTACGAGCAGTACTTC. This translates into CASRDRGSYEQYF. Combining the CDR3 with reference TRBV2 and TRBJ2-7 gives the whole variable domain EPEVTQTPSHQVTQMGQEVILRCVPISNHLYFYWYRQILGQKVEFLVSFYNNEISEKSEIFDDQFSVERPDGSNFTLKIRSTKLEDSAMYFCASRDRGSYEQYFGPGTRLTVT.

This sequence joins TRBV9 and TRBJ2-1, with 8 bases matching TRBD1. The CDR3 sequence is 13 residues long. Germline values: CDR1 SGDLS, CDR2 YYNGEE. Trimming removed 3 bases from V and 9 bases from J; junction bases left unmatched: 5. CDR3 nucleotide sequence: TGTGCCAGCAGCGCACAGGGGGGTGGTGAGCAGTTCTTC. This gives the protein CASSAQGGGEQFF. The whole variable domain, remainder taken from reference TRBV9 and TRBJ2-1, is DSGVTQTPKHLITATGQRVTLRCSPRSGDLSVYWYQQSLDQGLQFLIQYYNGEERAKGNILERFSAQQFPDLHSELNLSSLELGDSALYFCASSAQGGGEQFFGPGTRLTVL.

The chain uses TRBV5-5 and TRBJ1-1, with D tentatively TRBD1 (5 bases). This CDR3 has 15 residues. V lost 3 bases to trimming and J lost 6 bases, with 18 bases between them. Germline V CDR1 and CDR2: SGHKS, YYEKEE (reference sequence). The CDR3 region has the DNA TGTGCCAGCAGCTCGGGGGACTGGAAAATCGCTGAAGCTTTCTTT. As protein: CASSSGDWKIAEAFF.

This clone was seen a few times. The chain has TRBV19 and TRBJ1-1, with TRBD1 as a possible D gene (6 bases). This CDR3 has 13 amino acids. V lost 4 bases and J 4 bases, leaving 10 bases between the germline ends. CDR1 and CDR2 from the germline V gene are LNHDA and SQIVND (reference sequence). CDR3 sequence: CASSNQGPTEAFF. The CDR3 nucleotides read TGTGCCAGTAGTAATCAGGGGCCCACTGAAGCTTTCTTT.

The rearrangement joins TRBV5-4 to TRBJ2-2, with D perhaps TRBD2 (6 bases). Germline V lookup: CDR1 SGHNT, CDR2 YYREEE (reference sequence). This CDR3 is built from 15 residues. V lost 5 bases and J 4 bases, leaving 15 bases between the germline ends. Here the CDR3 reads CASRRGQGPTGELFF. The CDR3 bases are TGTGCCAGCAGGCGGGGCCAAGGGCCCACCGGGGAGCTGTTTTTT.

The rearrangement uses TRBV7-2 and TRBJ2-5; TRBD1 is a possible D gene (5 bases). With the DNA end fitting TRBJ2-7 better, the J assignment may be wrong. The CDR3 spans 14 residues. In germline, CDR1 is SGHTA, CDR2 FQGNSA. The CDR3, as DNA: TGTGCCAGCAGCTTAAGGGGCCACTCCTACGAGCAGTACTTC. It specifies CASSLRGHSYEQYF.

This clone was picked up one time. This chain joins TRBV4-1 and TRBJ2-3, with TRBD2 identical over 9 bases. Germline lookup yields CDR1 MGHRA and CDR2 YSYEKL. The CDR3 is 14 amino acids. The V segment lost 0 bases and the J segment 10 bases; nucleotides outside the gene matches: 5. Here the CDR3 DNA reads TGCGCCAGCAGCCAAGACTGGCGGGAGGGCCCGCAGTATTTT. Translating it yields CASSQDWREGPQYF.

The chain employs TRBV5-1 and TRBJ2-3; D is ambiguous. In germline, CDR1 is SGHRS, CDR2 YFSETQ. Trimming took off 1 base at V and 3 bases at J, with 15 bases between the two ends. The CDR3 has 16 amino acids. The CDR3 spells CASSLSKLAVTDTQYF. CDR3 nucleotides: TGCGCCAGCAGCTTGTCCAAACTTGCGGTTACAGATACGCAGTATTTT. The full variable domain, rest sourced from reference TRBV5-1 and TRBJ2-3, is KAGVTQTPRYLIKTRGQQVTLSCSPISGHRSVSWYQQTPGQGLQFLFEYFSETQRNKGNFPGRFSGRQFSNSRSEMNVSTLELGDSALYLCASSLSKLAVTDTQYFGPGTRLTVL.

This clone appeared once. The chain has TRBV15 and TRBJ1-4, with TRBD1 matching over 11 bases. The CDR3 has 15 amino acids. Germline CDR1 reads LNHNV; CDR2 reads YYDKDF (reference sequence). Trimming cost V 8 bases and J 7 bases; bases outside gene matches: 9. In DNA, the CDR3 is TGTGCCACCGGCCCTTTCGGGACAGGGGGTGAAAAACTGTTTTTT. Its protein product is CATGPFGTGGEKLFF. Based on the CDR3 plus reference TRBV15 and TRBJ1-4, the full variable domain is DAMVIQNPRYQVTQFGKPVTLSCSQTLNHNVMYWYQQKSSQAPKLLFHYYDKDFNNEADTPDNFQSRRPNTSFCFLDIRSPGLGDTAMYLCATGPFGTGGEKLFFGSGTQLSVL.

This rearrangement joins TRBV7-3 to TRBJ2-1, with D possibly being TRBD2 (6 bases). This CDR3 region has 14 residues. The V gene lost 2 bases and the J gene lost 7 bases, with 12 bases spanning the gap. Germline V gene sequence: CDR1 SGHTA, CDR2 FQGTGA. The CDR3 sequence is CASSLLRETNEQFF. The CDR3 coding sequence is TGTGCCAGCAGCTTATTACGGGAGACGAATGAGCAGTTCTTC.

V is TRBV5-4 and J is TRBJ2-1; 8 bases fit TRBD2. Germline V gene sequence: CDR1 SGHNT, CDR2 YYREEE (reference sequence). V gave up 4 bases and J gave up 3 bases; unmatched junction bases: 6. The CDR3 has 15 residues. The CDR3 region has the DNA TGTGCCAGCAGCCCATACAGCGGGGGCTACAATGAGCAGTTCTTC. Translating it yields CASSPYSGGYNEQFF.

This clone was detected only a few times. The chain couples TRBV6-5 to TRBJ1-1, with TRBD1 matching 8 bases. Germline assignment: CDR1 MNHEY and CDR2 SVGAGI. The CDR3 has 11 amino acids. The CDR3 spells CASYRTGEAFF. In DNA form, the CDR3 reads TGTGCGTCGTACAGGACAGGGGAAGCTTTCTTT.

The chain employs TRBV19 and TRBJ2-7; weak D call: TRBD2 (5 bases). The CDR3 consists of 14 residues. V was clipped by 4 bases and J by 0 bases, with 10 bases between them. Germline V gene sequence: CDR1 LNHDA, CDR2 SQIVND (reference sequence). The CDR3 DNA follows: TGTGCCAGTAGTACGGGGATGAGCTCCTACGAGCAGTACTTC. Protein product: CASSTGMSSYEQYF.

The sample holds one count of this clone. J is TRBJ2-7 and V is TRBV18; 10 bases align to TRBD1. Germline CDR1 reads KGHSH; CDR2 reads LQKENI. The CDR3 contains 13 residues. V lost 6 bases to trimming and J lost 5 bases; unmatched junction nucleotides: 4. In nucleotides, the CDR3 is TGTGCCAGCTCGTCGGGACAGGGGAACGAGCAGTACTTC. Translating gives CASSSGQGNEQYF.